The 7 T cell receptor beta chains listed next were all sequenced from one sample in a study of CD8+ T cells in alopecia areata. Noted treatment: oral pan-JAK inhibitor, 5-10 mg twice daily. Alopecia areata patients provided lesional scalp punch biopsies and peripheral blood. RNA extraction and reverse transcription yielded cDNA as sequencing template. Some clones are missing from TCRdb's copy, which holds only in-frame ones; the method was immunoSEQ multiplex PCR. The data show about 5,800 clones, 63% seen once. Sequences were derived from skin, sampled at approximately week 30, from a patient treated with tofacitinib. The receptor set was obtained from a human donor with alopecia areata.

The chain couples TRBV19 to TRBJ1-2, with D unclear. Between the trimmed V and J ends, which lost 3 bases and 8 bases, there was a span of 10 bases. Germline-derived CDR1 and CDR2 are LNHDA and SQIVND (reference sequence). The CDR3 consists of 12 residues. For the CDR3, the DNA is TGTGCCAGTAGTATCATCGGCGGCGGCTACACCTTC. Its translation: CASSIIGGGYTF.

This chain joins TRBV7-9 and TRBJ1-6; D may be TRBD1 (6 bases). The CDR3 totals 15 residues. The V gene's germline CDR1 is SEHNR and CDR2 FQNEAQ (reference sequence). V lost 5 bases and J lost 10, with 18 bases in between. CDR3: CASSLSGGARSPLHF. The CDR3 DNA follows: TGTGCCAGCAGCCTCTCGGGGGGGGCGCGCTCACCCCTCCACTTT. Complete variable domain (other parts from reference TRBV7-9 and TRBJ1-6): DTGVSQNPRHKITKRGQNVTFRCDPISEHNRLYWYRQTLGQGPEFLTYFQNEAQLEKSRLLSDRFSAERPKGSFSTLEIQRTEQGDSAMYLCASSLSGGARSPLHFGNGTRLTVT.

This chain connects TRBV5-5 to TRBJ1-1; D is unclear. The CDR3 length is 13 residues. Trimming removed 4 bases from V and 6 bases from J, with 13 bases in between. From germline, CDR1 is SGHKS and CDR2 YYEKEE (reference sequence). CDR3 protein: CASSMRLAPEAFF. In DNA, the CDR3 is TGTGCCAGCAGCATGCGATTGGCCCCTGAAGCTTTCTTT.

The chain uses TRBV5-1 and TRBJ2-1; D gene ambiguous. In germline, CDR1 is SGHRS, CDR2 YFSETQ. The CDR3 has 13 amino acids. Trimming took off 2 bases at V and 6 bases at J, with 9 bases between the two ends. As DNA, the CDR3 is TGCGCCAGCAGCTTTAATAGTGGCAATGAGCAGTTCTTC. This gives the protein CASSFNSGNEQFF.

In DNA, the CDR3 is TGTGCCTGGAGTGTAGTGGCGGGCTCCTACAATGAGCAGTTCTTC. Translation: CAWSVVAGSYNEQFF. The rearrangement uses TRBV30 and TRBJ2-1; weak D call: TRBD2 (5 bases). This CDR3 is built from 15 residues. Germline assignment: CDR1 GTSNPN and CDR2 SVGIG (reference sequence). The V end lost 0 bases, the J end lost 0 bases, and 9 bases lay between the germline ends.

The chain combines TRBV6-9 with TRBJ2-3; 10 bases fit TRBD2. The CDR3 contains 16 residues. Germline CDR1 is MNHGY and CDR2 is SVAAGI. The J segment lost 3 bases and the V segment lost 6 bases, leaving 9 bases of the junction unmatched. CDR3 residues: CASRRTPAGGTDTQYF. The CDR3 DNA sequence: TGTGCCAGCAGAAGGACCCCAGCGGGAGGGACAGATACGCAGTATTTT.

This rearrangement joins TRBV4-1 to TRBJ2-5, with D unresolved. The CDR3 runs 12 residues. Germline CDR1 is MGHRA and CDR2 is YSYEKL. V dropped 0 bases and J dropped 1 base, with 0 bases sitting between them. The CDR3 loop reads CASSQDQETQYF. The CDR3 DNA sequence: TGCGCCAGCAGCCAAGACCAAGAGACCCAGTACTTC.